This T cell receptor (beta chain) was captured in a study of STAT3 mutations in large granular lymphocyte leukemia. Turning to the study itself: Immunosuppressive therapy was given to more than half of T-LGLL patients. Whole-study results and caveats: Sampling intervals varied between patients and samples. Every T-LGLL patient had at least one immunodominant TCRbeta clonotype. TCR clonotype switching after therapy occurred in about 30% of the 18 patients.

The germline V gene encodes CDR1 SGHRS and CDR2 YFSETQ. The CDR3 is 14 residues long. V lost 4 bases and J 1 base, leaving 11 bases between the germline ends. Each sample's TCRbeta library yielded on average roughly 42,000 productive templates. Libraries were prepared by immunoSEQ multiplex PCR; TCRdb keeps only in-frame clonotypes and omits some of them. Of approximately 3,700 clones in the sample, roughly 82% were seen once. About this clone: Its antigen is still unknown.

Sequencing was done on a sample of peripheral blood mononuclear cells. The chain links TRBV5-1 to TRBJ1-1; D gene ambiguous. This clonotype was sampled from a boy younger than 18 with T-cell large granular lymphocyte leukemia. Some clones in this sample may be carry-over from other donors' samples. CDR3 protein: CASSLIPKNTEAFF. The CDR3 DNA reads TGCGCCAGCAGCCTAATACCGAAGAACACTGAAGCTTTCTTT.